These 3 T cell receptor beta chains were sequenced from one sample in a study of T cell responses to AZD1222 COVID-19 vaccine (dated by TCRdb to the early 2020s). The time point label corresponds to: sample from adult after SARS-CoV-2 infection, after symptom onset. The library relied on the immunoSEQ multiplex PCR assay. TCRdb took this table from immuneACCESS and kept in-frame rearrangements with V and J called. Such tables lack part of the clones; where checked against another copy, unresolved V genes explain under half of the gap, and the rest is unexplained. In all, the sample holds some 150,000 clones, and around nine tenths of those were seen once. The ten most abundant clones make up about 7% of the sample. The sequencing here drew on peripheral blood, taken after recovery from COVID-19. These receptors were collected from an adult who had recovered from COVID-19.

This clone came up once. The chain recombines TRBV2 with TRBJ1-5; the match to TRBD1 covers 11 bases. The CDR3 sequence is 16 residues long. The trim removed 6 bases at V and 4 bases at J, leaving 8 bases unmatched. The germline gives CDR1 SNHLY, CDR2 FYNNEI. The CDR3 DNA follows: TGTGCCAGCAGCGGCGTCGGGACAGGGGGTAATCAGCCCCAGCATTTT. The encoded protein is CASSGVGTGGNQPQHF.

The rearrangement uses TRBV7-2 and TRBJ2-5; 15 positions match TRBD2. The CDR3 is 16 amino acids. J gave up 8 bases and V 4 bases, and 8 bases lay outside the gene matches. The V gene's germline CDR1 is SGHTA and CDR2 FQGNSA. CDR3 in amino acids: CASSSRTSGREGTQYF. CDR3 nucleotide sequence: TGTGCCAGCAGCTCCAGGACTAGCGGGAGGGAGGGTACCCAGTACTTC.

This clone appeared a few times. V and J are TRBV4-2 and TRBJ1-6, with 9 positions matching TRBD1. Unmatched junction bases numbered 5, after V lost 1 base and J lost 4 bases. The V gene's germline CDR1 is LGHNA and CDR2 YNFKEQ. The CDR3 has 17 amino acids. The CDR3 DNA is TGTGCCAGCAGCCAAGGCAACAGGGGGCATTATAATTCACCCCTCCACTTT. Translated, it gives CASSQGNRGHYNSPLHF.